The 8 T cell receptor beta chains reported below all come from one sample, sequenced in a study of cytomegalovirus exposure and HLA in healthy donors. Clones were sequenced by immunoSEQ multiplex PCR, and TCRdb holds only the in-frame ones, with some missing. The table shows about 74,000 clones, with roughly 92% occurring only once. The sequenced sample consisted of PBMCs. The receptor source for this set is a woman aged 18-29 years in good health and CMV-seropositive.

The chain joins TRBV5-1 to TRBJ2-7; D not resolved. This CDR3 is 12 amino acids long. The V gene's germline CDR1 is SGHRS and CDR2 YFSETQ. The V end lost 1 base, the J end lost 2 bases, and 4 bases lay between the germline ends. The chain's CDR3 is CASSLPAYEQYF. CDR3 coding DNA: TGCGCCAGCAGCTTGCCGGCCTACGAGCAGTACTTC.

The CDR3 DNA reads TGTGCCAGCAGCGTAGATCCCACTTTTAAGACTGAAGCTTTCTTT. This codes for CASSVDPTFKTEAFF. This sequence joins TRBV9 and TRBJ1-1; D not certain. V was cut by 0 bases and J by 5 bases, with 14 bases left in between. Germline V CDR1 and CDR2: SGDLS, YYNGEE. This CDR3 region has 15 residues.

The V call is TRBV29-1, the J call TRBJ1-1; D is unresolved. This CDR3 spans 11 amino acids. The V end lost 5 bases, the J end lost 1 base, and 5 bases lay between the germline ends. The germline V gene has CDR1 SQVTM and CDR2 ANQGSEA. The CDR3 region has the DNA TGCAGCGTTACAGCGAACACTGAAGCTTTCTTT. This codes for CSVTANTEAFF.

The chain recombines TRBV7-9 with TRBJ2-7; TRBD2 aligns across 8 bases. Germline values: CDR1 SEHNR, CDR2 FQNEAQ (reference sequence). The ends lost 4 bases at V and 6 bases at J; junction bases unmatched: 5. CDR3 size: 13 residues. CDR3 residues: CASSSTGGAEQYF. CDR3 DNA sequence: TGTGCCAGCAGCTCCACCGGGGGGGCCGAGCAGTACTTC.

The rearrangement joins TRBV9 to TRBJ1-3, with D possibly matching TRBD1 (6 bases). Per the germline V gene, CDR1 is SGDLS and CDR2 is YYNGEE. The CDR3 contains 14 residues. The V and J ends lost 3 bases and 6 bases respectively, with 13 bases between them. The CDR3: CASSARTDLNTIYF. The CDR3 nucleotides read TGTGCCAGCAGCGCCCGGACAGACCTAAACACCATATATTTT.

The genes are TRBV30 and TRBJ2-5, with D maybe TRBD2 (6 bases). Trimming shortened V by 1 base and J by 2 bases, and 20 bases separated the two germline ends. CDR1 is GTSNPN and CDR2 is SVGIG in the germline V gene (reference sequence). There are 17 residues in the CDR3. The DNA of the CDR3 is TGTGCCTGGAGTGCCCTCCGGGACTCCGCGTATCAAGAGACCCAGTACTTC. Protein sequence: CAWSALRDSAYQETQYF.

This clone appeared a single time. This rearrangement joins TRBV4-2 to TRBJ2-7, with a possible D match to TRBD2 (6 bases). Germline V gene lookup returns CDR1 LGHNA and CDR2 YNFKEQ. V lost 4 bases and J lost 0, with 16 bases in between. This CDR3 region has 16 residues. This CDR3 is CASSRKAGDSSYEQYF. The CDR3 coding sequence is TGTGCCAGCAGCCGGAAAGCGGGCGATAGCTCCTACGAGCAGTACTTC.

This chain uses TRBV6-5 with TRBJ1-1; 9 bases match TRBD1. Unmatched junction bases numbered 5, after V lost 2 bases and J lost 4 bases. The germline V gene has CDR1 MNHEY and CDR2 SVGAGI. CDR3 length: 15 amino acids. The CDR3 here is CASSYRDRVVTEAFF. The CDR3 DNA follows: TGTGCCAGCAGTTACCGGGACAGGGTTGTCACTGAAGCTTTCTTT.